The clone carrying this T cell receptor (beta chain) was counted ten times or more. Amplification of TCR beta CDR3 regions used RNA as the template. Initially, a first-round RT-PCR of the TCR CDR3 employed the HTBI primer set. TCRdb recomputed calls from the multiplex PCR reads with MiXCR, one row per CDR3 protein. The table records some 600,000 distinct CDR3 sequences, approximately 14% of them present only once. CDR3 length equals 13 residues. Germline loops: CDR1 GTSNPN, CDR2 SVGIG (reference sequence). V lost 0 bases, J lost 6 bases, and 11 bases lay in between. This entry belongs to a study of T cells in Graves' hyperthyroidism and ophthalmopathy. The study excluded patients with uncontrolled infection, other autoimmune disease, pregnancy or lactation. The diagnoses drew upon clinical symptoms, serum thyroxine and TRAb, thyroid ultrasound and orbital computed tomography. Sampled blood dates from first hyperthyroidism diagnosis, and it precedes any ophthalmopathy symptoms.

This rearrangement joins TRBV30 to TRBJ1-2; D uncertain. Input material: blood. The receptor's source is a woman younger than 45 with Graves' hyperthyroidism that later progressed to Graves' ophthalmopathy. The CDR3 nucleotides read TGTGCCTGGAGTGTAGCCCTCTGGGATGGCTACACCTTC. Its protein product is CAWSVALWDGYTF.